These 26 T cell receptor beta chains originate from one sample sequenced in a study of T cells in Graves' hyperthyroidism and ophthalmopathy. Amplified regions were TCR beta CDR3 sequences from RNA transcripts. TCR CDR3 regions were first amplified by RT-PCR with HTBI primers. One entry per CDR3 protein results from TCRdb running MiXCR on the multiplex PCR reads. The data hold about 270,000 distinct CDR3 sequences, with 20% to 25% observed a single time. The sequenced sample was blood. These receptors came from a man between 25 and 39 years old with Graves' ophthalmopathy.

The V gene is TRBV6-1, the J gene TRBJ1-2; 8 nucleotides agree with TRBD1. The junction had 16 bases not matched to a gene; V was cut back by 6 bases and J by 4 bases. Germline assignment: CDR1 MNHNS and CDR2 SASEGT. This CDR3 region has 17 residues. As DNA, the CDR3 is TGTGCCAGCAGCCCCTACGAACAGGGGGGCATAGGCTATGGCTACACCTTC. Translated: CASSPYEQGGIGYGYTF.

The chain couples TRBV10-3 to TRBJ1-5; the match to TRBD1 covers 12 bases. With 10 bases clipped from V and 5 bases from J, the junction kept 24 bases outside the gene matches. Germline loops: CDR1 ENHRY, CDR2 SYGVKD. The CDR3 extends over 20 amino acids. The CDR3 region has the DNA TGTGCCAGCCTTCCCGGACCGGGACAGGGGGCCCGGGCCTCAGATCAGCCCCAGCATTTT. Protein product: CASLPGPGQGARASDQPQHF.

This clonotype appeared many times. The chain combines TRBV30 with TRBJ1-5; D is possibly TRBD1 (5 bases). V was trimmed by 3 bases and J by 6 bases, leaving 15 bases between them. Looked up from germline, CDR1 is GTSNPN and CDR2 is SVGIG (reference sequence). CDR3 size: 14 residues. The DNA of the CDR3 is TGTGCCTGGAGCGCCGGGCCGAGGGGTCAGCCCCAGCATTTT. Translation: CAWSAGPRGQPQHF.

The chain links TRBV14 to TRBJ2-2, with D tentatively TRBD2 (5 bases). V gave up 0 bases and J gave up 1 base, with 9 bases separating them. This CDR3 is 16 amino acids long. In germline, CDR1 is SGHDN, CDR2 FVKESK. CDR3 coding DNA: TGTGCCAGCAGCCAAGAATTAGGGAGGAACACCGGGGAGCTGTTTTTT. Its translation: CASSQELGRNTGELFF.

This chain joins TRBV6-1 and TRBJ1-2; 7 nucleotides align to TRBD1. Germline lookup yields CDR1 MNHNS and CDR2 SASEGT. J gave up 5 bases and V 7 bases, and 13 bases lay outside the gene matches. The CDR3 is 15 amino acids. CDR3 sequence: CASILTAGGTYGYTF. The CDR3 DNA reads TGTGCCAGCATTTTAACGGCAGGGGGGACTTATGGCTACACCTTC.

This clonotype was picked up a small number of times. The chain couples TRBV7-8 to TRBJ2-6, with a weak D call TRBD1 (6 bases). Germline loops: CDR1 SGHVS, CDR2 FQNEAQ. V lost 4 bases, J lost 4 bases, and 14 bases lay in between. The CDR3 spans 16 residues. CDR3 region: CASSSHRVSGANVLTF. The CDR3 DNA follows: TGTGCCAGCAGCTCACACAGGGTCTCCGGGGCCAACGTCCTGACTTTC.

This clonotype was seen ten or more times. This sequence joins TRBV7-8 and TRBJ1-1, with D possibly TRBD1 on 5 matching bases. This CDR3 region has 16 residues. Germline lookup yields CDR1 SGHVS and CDR2 FQNEAQ. V lost 0 bases and J lost 5, with 16 bases in between. The DNA of the CDR3 is TGTGCCAGCAGCTTAGCTTTAGGGAGCTGGGGGACTGAAGCTTTCTTT. This encodes CASSLALGSWGTEAFF.

The chain is built from TRBV5-1 and TRBJ2-3, with D perhaps matching TRBD2 (6 bases). The CDR3 totals 13 residues. Trimming pared 4 bases from V and 10 bases from J, leaving 16 bases between. Germline assignment: CDR1 SGHRS and CDR2 YFSETQ. CDR3 nucleotide sequence: TGCGCCAGCAGCCCGCCGGGGGAAGCTGCGCAGTATTTT. Translation gives CASSPPGEAAQYF.

V usage is TRBV12-3 or TRBV12-4 and J usage is TRBJ2-1; D remains unclear. The CDR3 runs 13 residues. Trimming stripped 8 bases from V and 6 bases from J, with 14 bases between. The CDR3 coding sequence is TGTGCCAGCGTCCCTGAGGTGGGCAATGAGCAGTTCTTC. Amino acids: CASVPEVGNEQFF.

This clonotype appeared many times. This chain joins TRBV24-1 and TRBJ2-3; D is perhaps TRBD1 (5 bases). The CDR3 has 14 amino acids. Per germline, CDR1 KGHDR and CDR2 SFDVKD. Trimming removed 3 bases from V and 0 bases from J, with 6 bases in between. This CDR3 is CATSDPGSTDTQYF. The DNA for the CDR3 is TGTGCCACCAGTGATCCAGGGAGCACAGATACGCAGTATTTT.

This clonotype has only a few counts. This chain connects TRBV5-1 to TRBJ2-2; 9 bases agree with TRBD2. CDR1 is SGHRS, CDR2 YFSETQ, per germline. The CDR3 loop spans 15 amino acids. V lost 0 bases to trimming and J lost 6 bases; unmatched junction nucleotides: 3. The CDR3 DNA is TGCGCCAGCAGCTTGGTTAGCGGGAGCGCCGGGGAGCTGTTTTTT. Translation: CASSLVSGSAGELFF.

This clonotype came up many times. The chain links TRBV6-1 to TRBJ2-7, with D perhaps given as TRBD1 or TRBD2 (6 bases each). The CDR3 is 15 residues long. Germline V gene lookup returns CDR1 MNHNS and CDR2 SASEGT. The germline V and J ends were trimmed by 5 bases and 3 bases, with 17 bases remaining between them. CDR3 DNA: TGTGCCAGCAGTTACGGCGGAGGGGGGAACTACGAGCAGTACTTC. This gives the protein CASSYGGGGNYEQYF.

This clonotype was counted ten times or more. Here the CDR3 DNA reads TGTGCCAGCAGGGCAGGGGGAAATGGAAACACCATATATTTT. Encoded protein: CASRAGGNGNTIYF. The chain has TRBV28 and TRBJ1-3; TRBD1 agrees at 7 bases. Looked up from germline, CDR1 is MDHEN and CDR2 is SYDVKM. This CDR3 is 14 amino acids long. The V segment lost 6 bases and the J segment 3 bases; nucleotides outside the gene matches: 5. The whole variable domain, filled in from reference TRBV28 and TRBJ1-3, reads DVKVTQSSRYLVKRTGEKVFLECVQDMDHENMFWYRQDPGLGLRLIYFSYDVKMKEKGDIPEGYSVSREKKERFSLILESASTNQTSMYLCASRAGGNGNTIYFGEGSWLTVV.

There are many counts of this clonotype. The chain combines TRBV20-1 with TRBJ1-5, with 7 nucleotides matching TRBD1. J was trimmed by 5 bases and V by 2 bases; bases with no gene match: 3. Germline CDR1 is DFQATT and CDR2 is SNEGSKA (reference sequence). This CDR3 is built from 13 residues. DNA of the CDR3: TGCAGTGCTAGACATACAGGGGATCAGCCCCAGCATTTT. This sequence encodes CSARHTGDQPQHF.

The gene calls are TRBV24-1 and TRBJ2-3, with 8 bases identical to TRBD1. The V and J ends lost 3 bases and 3 bases, in that order; junction bases with no gene match: 10. This CDR3 spans 17 amino acids. The V gene's germline CDR1 is KGHDR and CDR2 SFDVKD. The CDR3 reads CATSDTYGTGKTDTQYF. The DNA for the CDR3 is TGTGCCACCAGTGATACATACGGGACAGGAAAAACAGATACGCAGTATTTT.

This clonotype has a count of ten or more. The DNA of the CDR3 is TGTGCCAGCAGGGAGGGCCGAGAGACCCAGTACTTC. Its protein product is CASREGRETQYF. V usage is TRBV6-1 and J usage is TRBJ2-5; tentatively, D is TRBD2 (6 bases). The V gene lost 6 bases and the J gene lost 4 bases, with 9 bases spanning the gap. The CDR3 loop spans 12 amino acids. Germline V gene lookup returns CDR1 MNHNS and CDR2 SASEGT.

This clonotype has a count of ten or more. The chain carries TRBV20-1 and TRBJ2-1, with a tentative D call TRBD2 (6 bases). CDR3 length: 16 amino acids. The germline CDR1 and CDR2 sequences are DFQATT and SNEGSKA (reference sequence). Here the CDR3 reads CSLVGGNMVSYNEQFF. CDR3 sequence (DNA): TGCAGCCTGGTCGGCGGGAATATGGTTTCCTACAATGAGCAGTTCTTC.

The DNA for the CDR3 is TGCGCCAGCAGTGGGGCTAGCGGTAATGAGCAGTTCTTC. As protein: CASSGASGNEQFF. This chain joins TRBV10-2 and TRBJ2-1, with 7 bases identical to TRBD2. The CDR3 has 13 amino acids. Germline V lookup: CDR1 WSHSY, CDR2 SAAADI. V lost 4 bases and J lost 7; bases outside the gene matches: 4.

This sequence joins TRBV29-1 and TRBJ2-7, with a tentative D call TRBD1 (6 bases). The CDR3 is 14 residues long. V was clipped by 1 base and J by 6 bases, with 16 bases between them. Germline values: CDR1 SQVTM, CDR2 ANQGSEA. CDR3 sequence: CSVEASVRGAEQYF. In DNA form, the CDR3 reads TGCAGCGTTGAAGCCTCGGTCAGGGGAGCCGAGCAGTACTTC.

This clonotype was seen more than once but under ten times. The chain has TRBV15 and TRBJ2-5, with 8 bases that match TRBD2. The germline V gene encodes CDR1 LNHNV and CDR2 YYDKDF (reference sequence). This CDR3 is built from 18 residues. V shed 0 bases and J 5 bases; nucleotides not matched to a gene: 14. DNA of the CDR3: TGTGCCACCAGCAGAGATTGGGGAGCAGCGGGAGCTGGGGAGACCCAGTACTTC. As protein: CATSRDWGAAGAGETQYF.

This clonotype was counted between two and nine times. This chain uses TRBV14 with TRBJ2-1; TRBD1 is a possible D gene (6 bases). Germline assignment: CDR1 SGHDN and CDR2 FVKESK. Trimming stripped 0 bases from V and 8 bases from J, with 11 bases between. The CDR3 loop spans 14 amino acids. The CDR3, as DNA: TGTGCCAGCAGCCAAGATGGACAGCTGTATGAGCAGTTCTTC. Its translation: CASSQDGQLYEQFF.

As concerns this clonotype: A read error may explain this, as a much larger clone is one base away. The genes are TRBV30 and TRBJ2-7; no clear D. V was clipped by 2 bases and J by 2 bases, with 13 bases between them. Germline V gene sequence: CDR1 GTSNPN, CDR2 SVGIG (reference sequence). The CDR3 extends over 14 amino acids. The CDR3 region has the DNA TGTGCCTGGAGTTTAGGCACGGACCCCTACGAGCAGTACTTC. Protein: CAWSLGTDPYEQYF. The whole variable domain, remainder taken from reference TRBV30 and TRBJ2-7, is SQTIHQWPATLVQPVGSPLSLECTVEGTSNPNLYWYRQAAGRGLQLLFYSVGIGQISSEVPQNLSASRPQDRQFILSSKKLLLSDSGFYLCAWSLGTDPYEQYFGPGTRLTVT.

This clonotype was seen only once. CDR3 amino acids: CASSRGTGTEAFF. The DNA for the CDR3 is TGTGCCAGCAGTCGCGGGACGGGGACTGAAGCTTTCTTT. The J gene is TRBJ1-1, the V gene TRBV6-2 or TRBV6-3, with D possibly being TRBD1 (5 bases). V was pared by 5 bases and J by 5 bases, with 12 bases between. Germline CDR1 is MNHEY and CDR2 is SVGEGT. The CDR3 runs 13 residues.

CDR3 amino acids: CASGGVRQPQHF. CDR3 nucleotides: TGTGCCAGCGGGGGCGTAAGGCAGCCCCAGCATTTT. The chain recombines TRBV27 with TRBJ1-5; a possible D gene is TRBD1 (6 bases). The CDR3 spans 12 residues. Germline values: CDR1 MNHEY, CDR2 SMNVEV (reference sequence). V lost 8 bases, J lost 7 bases, and 12 bases lay in between.

The chain uses TRBV10-3 and TRBJ1-4; D possibly corresponds to TRBD1 (6 bases). In germline, CDR1 is ENHRY, CDR2 SYGVKD. Trimming pared 3 bases from V and 7 bases from J, leaving 9 bases between. The CDR3 covers 13 residues. The CDR3 nucleotides read TGTGCCATCAGTGACGGACAGATTGAAAAACTGTTTTTT. It translates to CAISDGQIEKLFF.

CDR3 sequence: CSVEDGVTLRNYGYTF. DNA for the CDR3: TGCAGCGTTGAAGACGGGGTTACGTTAAGGAACTATGGCTACACCTTC. This sequence joins TRBV29-1 and TRBJ1-2, with no clear D. Germline assignment: CDR1 SQVTM and CDR2 ANQGSEA. This CDR3 contains 16 residues. V dropped 0 bases and J dropped 2 bases, with 16 bases sitting between them. The variable domain in full, completed from reference TRBV29-1 and TRBJ1-2, reads SAVISQKPSRDICQRGTSLTIQCQVDSQVTMMFWYRQQPGQSLTLIATANQGSEATYESGFVIDKFPISRPNLTFSTLTVSNMSPEDSSIYLCSVEDGVTLRNYGYTFGSGTRLTVV.